This T cell receptor beta chain comes out of a study of a mutant IDH1 vaccine in newly diagnosed glioma. Profiling relied on immunoSEQ multiplex PCR, and the TCRdb table lists in-frame clones only, not all of them. The table includes some 63,000 clones, roughly 71% detected once. Time point meaning: week 35, safety follow-up. The content of each vaccine dose was 300 ug of mutant IDH1 20-mer peptide, and topical imiquimod accompanied it. In the case of this clone: What it recognizes is unknown.

The germline gives CDR1 SNHLY, CDR2 FYNNEI. The germline V and J ends were trimmed by 7 bases and 2 bases, with 12 bases remaining between them. There are 15 residues in the CDR3. V usage is TRBV2 and J usage is TRBJ1-6; D possibly corresponds to TRBD1 (5 bases). This TCR derives from a man in his fifties with glioma. The specimen was PBMCs, collected from a glioma patient whose treatment included an IDH1 peptide vaccine. CDR3 bases: TGTGCCAGCAAGGGGCAGGGAACCTATAATTCACCCCTCCACTTT. Translating gives CASKGQGTYNSPLHF. Full variable domain (remainder filled in from reference TRBV2 and TRBJ1-6): EPEVTQTPSHQVTQMGQEVILRCVPISNHLYFYWYRQILGQKVEFLVSFYNNEISEKSEIFDDQFSVERPDGSNFTLKIRSTKLEDSAMYFCASKGQGTYNSPLHFGNGTRLTVT.